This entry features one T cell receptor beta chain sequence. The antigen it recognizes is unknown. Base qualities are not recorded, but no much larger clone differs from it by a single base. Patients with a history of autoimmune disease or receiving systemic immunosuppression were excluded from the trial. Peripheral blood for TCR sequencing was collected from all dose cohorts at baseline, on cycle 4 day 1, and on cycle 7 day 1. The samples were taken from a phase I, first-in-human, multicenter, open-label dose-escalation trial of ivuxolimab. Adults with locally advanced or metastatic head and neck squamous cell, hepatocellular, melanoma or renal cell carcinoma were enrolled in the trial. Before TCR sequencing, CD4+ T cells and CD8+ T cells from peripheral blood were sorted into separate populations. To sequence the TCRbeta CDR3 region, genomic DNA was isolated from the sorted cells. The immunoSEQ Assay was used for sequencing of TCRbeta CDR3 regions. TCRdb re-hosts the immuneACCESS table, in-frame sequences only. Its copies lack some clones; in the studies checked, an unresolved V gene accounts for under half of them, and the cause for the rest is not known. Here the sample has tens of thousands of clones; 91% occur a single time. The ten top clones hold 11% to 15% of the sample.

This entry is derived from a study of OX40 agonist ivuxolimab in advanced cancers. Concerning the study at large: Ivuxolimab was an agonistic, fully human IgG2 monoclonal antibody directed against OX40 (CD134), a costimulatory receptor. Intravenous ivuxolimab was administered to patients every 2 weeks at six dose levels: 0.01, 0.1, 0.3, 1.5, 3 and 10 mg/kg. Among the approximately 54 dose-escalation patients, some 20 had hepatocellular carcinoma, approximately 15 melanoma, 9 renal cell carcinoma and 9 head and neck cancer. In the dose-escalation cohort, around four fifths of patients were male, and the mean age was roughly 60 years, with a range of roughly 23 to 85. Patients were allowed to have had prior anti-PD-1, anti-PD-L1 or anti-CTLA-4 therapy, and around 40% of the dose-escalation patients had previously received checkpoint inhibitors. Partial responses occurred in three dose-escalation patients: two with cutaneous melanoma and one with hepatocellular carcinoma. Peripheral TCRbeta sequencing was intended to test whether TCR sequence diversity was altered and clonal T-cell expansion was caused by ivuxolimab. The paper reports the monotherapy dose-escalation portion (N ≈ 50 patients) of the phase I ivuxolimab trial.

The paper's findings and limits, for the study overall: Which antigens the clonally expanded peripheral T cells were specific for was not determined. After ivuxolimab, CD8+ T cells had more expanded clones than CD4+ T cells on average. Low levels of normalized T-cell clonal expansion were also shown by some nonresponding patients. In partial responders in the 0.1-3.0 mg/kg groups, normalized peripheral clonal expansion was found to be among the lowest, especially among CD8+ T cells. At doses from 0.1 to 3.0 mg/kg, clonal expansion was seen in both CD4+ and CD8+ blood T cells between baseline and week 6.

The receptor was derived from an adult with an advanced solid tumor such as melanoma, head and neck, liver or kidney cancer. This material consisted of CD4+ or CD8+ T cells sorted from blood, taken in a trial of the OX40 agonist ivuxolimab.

The CDR3: CASSLEAGLDTQYF. The DNA is as follows: TGTGCCAGCAGCTTGGAGGCAGGGCTGGATACGCAGTATTTT. The rearrangement combines TRBV5-5 with TRBJ2-3, with a tentative D gene TRBD1 over 5 matching bases. The CDR1 and CDR2 encoded by the germline V gene (reference sequence) are SGHKS and YYEKEE. The junction shows trimming of 0 bases on V and 6 bases on J, plus 11 bases between the germline ends. Including the terminal cysteine and phenylalanine, the CDR3 comprises 14 residues. The retained sequence is limited to the CDR3, 42 bases, with the frame set at the first base.